These 23 T cell receptor beta chains originate from one sample sequenced in a study of blood T cell repertoires in COVID-19. The data were produced by immunoSEQ multiplex PCR, yet TCRdb's version contains in-frame clones alone and is incomplete. The data show a few hundred thousand clones, 90% seen once. Input material: PBMCs or T cells enriched from blood (not recorded which). These TCRs come from a man aged 25 to 40 who had been exposed to COVID-19.

The chain has TRBV29-1 and TRBJ1-4; TRBD1 matches 8 bases. V was pared by 6 bases and J by 4 bases, with 4 bases of the junction left unmatched. Germline lookup yields CDR1 SQVTM and CDR2 ANQGSEA. This CDR3 has 13 amino acids. The CDR3 nucleotides read TGCAGCGTCCACGACAGGGGTAATGAAAAACTGTTTTTT. This gives the protein CSVHDRGNEKLFF.

The chain's CDR3 is CASSLKTDTEAFF. CDR3 DNA sequence: TGCGCCAGCAGCTTAAAAACAGACACTGAAGCTTTCTTT. V usage is TRBV5-1 and J usage is TRBJ1-1; no firm D call. Germline V gives CDR1 SGHRS, CDR2 YFSETQ. V was shortened by 2 bases and J by 3 bases, with 8 bases between the two germline ends. The CDR3 spans 13 residues.

Here the CDR3 DNA reads TGTGCCAGTAGGATGACAGGGATCTATGGCTACACCTTC. This sequence encodes CASRMTGIYGYTF. The chain joins TRBV19 to TRBJ1-2; TRBD1 matches at 7 bases. The J segment lost 4 bases and the V segment lost 6 bases, leaving 5 bases of the junction unmatched. The germline V gene has CDR1 LNHDA and CDR2 SQIVND (reference sequence). The CDR3 is 13 amino acids.

The chain recombines TRBV25-1 with TRBJ1-3; D uncertain. Germline-derived CDR1 and CDR2 are MGHDK and SYGVNS. Trimming shortened V by 0 bases and J by 4 bases, and 7 bases separated the two germline ends. The CDR3 is 14 residues long. The CDR3: CASSEYLVGNTIYF. DNA of the CDR3: TGTGCCAGCAGTGAATATCTCGTCGGAAACACCATATATTTT.

The genes are TRBV3-1 (or the pseudogene TRBV3-2) and TRBJ2-1; D uncertain. Germline V CDR1 and CDR2: LGHDT, YNNKEL (reference sequence). This CDR3 is built from 13 residues. The V and J ends lost 2 bases and 7 bases respectively, with 9 bases between them. CDR3 sequence (DNA): TGTGCCAGCAGCCAAACTATGTCAAATGAGCAGTTCTTC. It codes for CASSQTMSNEQFF.

The CDR3 spells CASSFNSGSEKTQYF. DNA of the CDR3: TGTGCCAGCAGTTTTAATAGCGGGTCCGAGAAGACCCAGTACTTC. The J gene is TRBJ2-5, the V gene TRBV6-5; 7 nucleotides align to TRBD2. The CDR3 contains 15 residues. The ends lost 4 bases at V and 6 bases at J; junction bases unmatched: 11. CDR1 and CDR2 (germline): MNHEY, SVGAGI.

The chain's CDR3 is CASSFTRRRDYEQYF. CDR3 DNA sequence: TGTGCCAGCAGTTTTACCCGAAGGAGGGATTACGAGCAGTACTTC. The chain recombines TRBV27 with TRBJ2-7; TRBD2 is a possible D gene (6 bases). Germline V gene data show CDR1 as MNHEY and CDR2 as SMNVEV (reference sequence). This CDR3 contains 15 residues. The V end was cut by 3 bases, the J end by 4 bases, with 16 bases between.

V usage is TRBV27 and J usage is TRBJ1-5; D may be TRBD1 (5 bases). The CDR3 is 13 amino acids. CDR1 is MNHEY and CDR2 is SMNVEV in the germline V gene (reference sequence). V dropped 8 bases and J dropped 4 bases, with 12 bases sitting between them. CDR3 DNA: TGTGCCAGCGGCCAGGGTAGGAATCAGCCCCAGCATTTT. It translates to CASGQGRNQPQHF.

In DNA form, the CDR3 reads TGTGCCACAGGGCCATACACTGAAGCTTTCTTT. Encoded protein: CATGPYTEAFF. The V gene is TRBV28, the J gene TRBJ1-1, with D perhaps TRBD1 (5 bases). Trimming removed 10 bases at V and 3 bases at J, with 9 bases between. Germline V gene data show CDR1 as MDHEN and CDR2 as SYDVKM. The CDR3 contains 11 residues.

The V and J genes are TRBV6-5 and TRBJ1-3; D might be TRBD1 (5 bases). From germline, CDR1 is MNHEY and CDR2 SVGAGI. V lost 7 bases, J lost 3 bases, and 10 bases lay in between. The CDR3 length is 13 residues. The CDR3 spells CASTPRGGNTIYF. DNA for the CDR3: TGTGCCAGCACCCCTAGGGGTGGAAACACCATATATTTT.

This clone was found once. One junction end disagrees with the germline gene, perhaps due to a read error. This rearrangement joins TRBV6-5 to TRBJ1-2, with 12 bases identical to TRBD1. The CDR3 spans 12 residues. Per germline, CDR1 MNHEY and CDR2 SVGAGI. This chain's CDR3 is CASAAGTGGAGF. CDR3 sequence (DNA): TGTGCCAGCGCAGCCGGGACAGGGGGCGCCGGTTTC.

This chain joins TRBV7-2 and TRBJ2-7; D is undetermined. Germline-derived CDR1 and CDR2 are SGHTA and FQGNSA. Between the trimmed V and J ends, which lost 5 bases and 2 bases, there was a span of 7 bases. This CDR3 has 12 residues. The CDR3 spells CASSLDTYEQYF. Written as DNA, the CDR3 is TGTGCCAGCAGCCTAGACACCTACGAGCAGTACTTC.

This clone has just a few counts. The CDR3 DNA is TGTGCCAGCAGCCCTAGCGGGGGGGCCCCCGGATCCTACAATGAGCAGTTCTTC. Translated: CASSPSGGAPGSYNEQFF. V usage is TRBV6-2 or TRBV6-3 and J usage is TRBJ2-1, with 12 bases fitting TRBD2. This CDR3 is built from 18 residues. Germline V gives CDR1 MNHEY, CDR2 SVGEGT. V trimming: 6 bases; J trimming: 1 base; junction bases outside the gene matches: 10.

V gene TRBV4-3 combines with J gene TRBJ2-3, with D possibly TRBD1 on 6 matching bases. Trimming stripped 8 bases from V and 4 bases from J, with 19 bases between. The CDR3 is 15 residues long. CDR1 and CDR2 (germline): LGHNA, YSLEER. Here the CDR3 DNA reads TGCGCCAGCGCTAGGGGGTCCCCCGGATCAGATACGCAGTATTTT. Its translation is CASARGSPGSDTQYF.

The chain uses TRBV25-1 and TRBJ1-4; tentative D call: TRBD1 (5 bases). The V and J ends lost 7 bases and 5 bases respectively, with 11 bases between them. The germline CDR1 and CDR2 sequences are MGHDK and SYGVNS. This CDR3 is 13 amino acids long. The CDR3 region is CASTGGTNEKLFF. In DNA form, the CDR3 reads TGTGCCAGCACGGGGGGGACGAATGAAAAACTGTTTTTT.

The chain has TRBV9 and TRBJ1-2; D is unresolved. V lost 4 bases to trimming and J lost 6 bases, with 19 bases between them. The CDR3 spans 15 residues. Germline assignment: CDR1 SGDLS and CDR2 YYNGEE. For the CDR3, the DNA is TGTGCCAGCAGCCCAGCGACGGGGAATTTGGATGGCTACACCTTC. Its translation is CASSPATGNLDGYTF.

The chain carries TRBV7-2 and TRBJ2-7; tentative D call: TRBD2 (6 bases). The germline V gene encodes CDR1 SGHTA and CDR2 FQGNSA. The CDR3 is 14 amino acids. Trimming took 5 bases from V and 6 from J, leaving 17 bases between them. CDR3 protein: CASSPGPLGGEQYF. DNA of the CDR3: TGTGCCAGCAGCCCCGGACCGCTCGGGGGCGAGCAGTACTTC.

The CDR3 protein is CASKSVHGYTF. The CDR3 DNA sequence: TGTGCCAGCAAATCGGTCCATGGCTACACCTTC. V usage is TRBV6-5 and J usage is TRBJ1-2; no firm D call. V gave up 7 bases and J gave up 6 bases, with 9 bases separating them. The CDR3 runs 11 residues. Germline V gene lookup returns CDR1 MNHEY and CDR2 SVGAGI.

The chain employs TRBV6-5 and TRBJ2-7, with TRBD1 as a possible D gene (5 bases). From germline, CDR1 is MNHEY and CDR2 SVGAGI. V lost 5 bases to trimming and J lost 1 base, with 12 bases between them. The CDR3 length is 14 residues. The CDR3 sequence: CASSKMTASYEQYF. CDR3 in DNA: TGTGCCAGCAGTAAAATGACAGCTTCCTACGAGCAGTACTTC.

About this clone: This CDR3 is also generated by other DNA sequences in the sample. The gene calls are TRBV7-2 and TRBJ1-5; D unresolved. Germline V lookup: CDR1 SGHTA, CDR2 FQGNSA. Trimming stripped 3 bases from V and 0 bases from J, with 3 bases between. CDR3 length equals 13 residues. CDR3 in DNA: TGTGCCAGCAGCTTTAGTAGCAATCAGCCCCAGCATTTT. It encodes CASSFSSNQPQHF.

The rearrangement uses TRBV7-7 and TRBJ2-5; perhaps TRBD1 as D (5 bases). V lost 5 bases and J lost 2, with 21 bases in between. The length of the CDR3 is 17 residues. Germline CDR1 SSHAT, CDR2 FNYEAQ (reference sequence). The CDR3 spells CASSPIWAVSGQETQYF. The DNA of the CDR3 is TGTGCCAGCAGCCCAATATGGGCGGTCTCAGGGCAAGAGACCCAGTACTTC.

The J gene is TRBJ1-4, the V gene TRBV4-1, with TRBD1 matching over 9 bases. Germline CDR1 is MGHRA and CDR2 is YSYEKL. Germline trimming cut 5 bases from V and 8 bases from J; bases unmatched to any gene: 3. This CDR3 is 13 amino acids long. The CDR3 sequence: CASSLQGAEKLFF. The CDR3, as DNA: TGCGCCAGCAGCTTACAGGGGGCGGAAAAACTGTTTTTT.

The CDR3 DNA is TGTGCCCGCTCCTATCCCGGCACCATATATTTT. This translates into CARSYPGTIYF. This chain links TRBV19 with TRBJ1-3; D remains ambiguous. V lost 11 bases to trimming and J lost 9 bases, with 14 bases between them. Per germline, CDR1 LNHDA and CDR2 SQIVND (reference sequence). The CDR3 sequence is 11 residues long.